This T cell receptor (beta chain) is drawn from a study of T cell changes during pregnancy in multiple sclerosis. Germline-derived CDR1 and CDR2 are SGHTS and YDEGEE. V was pared by 4 bases and J by 8 bases, with 21 bases between. The CDR3 is 15 amino acids. The table came from immunoSEQ multiplex PCR; TCRdb's copy has only in-frame clones and leaves some out. The sample shows fewer than 95,000 clones, 90% to 95% of them seen only once. This sample comprised peripheral blood, obtained in the third trimester of pregnancy. The receptor was derived from a female donor with multiple sclerosis, enrolled in a pregnancy study. The chain links TRBV5-8 to TRBJ1-2, with D perhaps TRBD1 (6 bases). CDR3 DNA: TGTGCCAGCAGCCGATTCGAACAGGGCGGACGGGGCTACACCTTC. The encoded protein is CASSRFEQGGRGYTF.